Listed here are 21 T cell receptor beta chains from one sample, sequenced in a study of shared clonotypes between healthy human individuals. Assay used: immunoSEQ multiplex PCR; TCRdb lists only in-frame clones, some missing. The data contain fewer than 3 million clones, roughly 92% of them singletons. The source material was naive CD4+ T cells from PBMCs. Specified subset: CD45RA+ positively selected. These receptors were collected from a man between 18 and 29 years old in good health. Some clones in this sample may be carry-over from other donors' samples.

The chain uses TRBV6-6 and TRBJ1-5; D ambiguous. There are 15 residues in the CDR3. Trimming cost V 7 bases and J 0 bases, with 13 bases left between them. Germline loops: CDR1 MNHNY, CDR2 SVGAGI (reference sequence). CDR3 DNA: TGTGCCAGCAAAGCGGAAGATCTTAGCAATCAGCCCCAGCATTTT. This codes for CASKAEDLSNQPQHF.

V and J are TRBV5-4 and TRBJ2-3; D uncertain. This CDR3 region has 14 residues. V was cut by 3 bases and J by 2 bases, with 10 bases left in between. Per germline, CDR1 SGHNT and CDR2 YYREEE (reference sequence). CDR3 coding DNA: TGTGCCAGCAGCTCCGGACCCTACACAGATACGCAGTATTTT. Encoded protein: CASSSGPYTDTQYF. The variable domain in full, with the rest retrieved from reference TRBV5-4 and TRBJ2-3, is ETGVTQSPTHLIKTRGQQVTLRCSSQSGHNTVSWYQQALGQGPQFIFQYYREEENGRGNFPPRFSGLQFPNYSSELNVNALELDDSALYLCASSSGPYTDTQYFGPGTRLTVL.

The J gene is TRBJ2-5, the V gene TRBV5-6; D tentatively fits TRBD1 or TRBD2 (6 bases each). Germline loops: CDR1 SGHDT, CDR2 YYEEEE. CDR3 size: 13 residues. Trimming removed 0 bases at V and 8 bases at J, with 11 bases between. CDR3 sequence: CASSLARGLTQYF. As DNA, the CDR3 is TGTGCCAGCAGCTTGGCCCGGGGGCTAACCCAGTACTTC.

The chain couples TRBV5-5 to TRBJ2-7; 13 bases are shared with TRBD2. CDR1 and CDR2 (germline): SGHKS, YYEKEE (reference sequence). This CDR3 has 15 amino acids. With V trimmed by 3 bases and J by 3 bases, 3 bases remained unmatched. The CDR3 reads CASSWGTSGIYEQYF. The CDR3 DNA reads as TGTGCCAGCAGCTGGGGGACTAGCGGGATCTACGAGCAGTACTTC.

The rearrangement uses TRBV28 and TRBJ1-2, with 7 bases aligning to TRBD1. V lost 9 bases and J lost 7; bases outside the gene matches: 11. Germline lookup yields CDR1 MDHEN and CDR2 SYDVKM. The CDR3 totals 13 residues. The CDR3 loop is CASRRGRGLGYTF. The CDR3 DNA reads as TGTGCCAGTAGAAGGGGGCGCGGGCTTGGCTACACCTTC.

Comment on this clone: This sample includes further DNA sequences coding for the same CDR3. The chain employs TRBV6-1 and TRBJ1-2; perhaps TRBD1 as D (5 bases). Between the trimmed V and J ends, which lost 2 bases and 4 bases, there was a span of 8 bases. Per germline, CDR1 MNHNS and CDR2 SASEGT. This CDR3 region has 13 residues. CDR3 residues: CASSERGSYGYTF. CDR3 sequence (DNA): TGTGCCAGCAGTGAACGGGGCAGCTATGGCTACACCTTC.

This CDR3 is CASSLPDSSYEQYF. CDR3 in DNA: TGTGCCAGCAGCCTCCCAGACAGCTCCTACGAGCAGTACTTC. This chain joins TRBV6-5 and TRBJ2-7; TRBD1 is a possible D gene (5 bases). The V and J ends lost 6 bases and 0 bases respectively, with 12 bases between them. The CDR3 totals 14 residues. Germline V gives CDR1 MNHEY, CDR2 SVGAGI.

The sample holds one count of this clone. The J gene is TRBJ1-3, the V gene TRBV15, with D unresolved. The ends were cut back, 5 bases at V and 3 bases at J, with 8 bases in the middle. CDR1 is LNHNV and CDR2 is YYDKDF in the germline V gene (reference sequence). The CDR3 loop spans 13 amino acids. CDR3 nucleotide sequence: TGTGCCACCAGCTCAGAAGATGGAAACACCATATATTTT. Protein sequence: CATSSEDGNTIYF. Using reference TRBV15 and TRBJ1-3 for the parts outside the CDR3, the full variable domain is DAMVIQNPRYQVTQFGKPVTLSCSQTLNHNVMYWYQQKSSQAPKLLFHYYDKDFNNEADTPDNFQSRRPNTSFCFLDIRSPGLGDTAMYLCATSSEDGNTIYFGEGSWLTVV.

The chain uses TRBV5-6 and TRBJ1-1; D gene uncertain. Germline values: CDR1 SGHDT, CDR2 YYEEEE. The CDR3 contains 14 residues. V was pared by 4 bases and J by 4 bases, with 14 bases between. Here the CDR3 DNA reads TGTGCCAGCAGCCCGAGAGGCTGGGGCACTGAAGCTTTCTTT. Amino acids: CASSPRGWGTEAFF.

The chain joins TRBV2 to TRBJ2-1; TRBD2 agrees at 14 bases. Germline loops: CDR1 SNHLY, CDR2 FYNNEI. This CDR3 contains 15 residues. V lost 4 bases, J lost 8 bases, and 4 bases stayed unmatched. As DNA, the CDR3 is TGTGCCAGCAGTGGGGGACTAGCGGGAGCCCATGAGCAGTTCTTC. It is translated as CASSGGLAGAHEQFF.

V usage is TRBV10-2 and J usage is TRBJ1-3; D remains ambiguous. The CDR3 has 15 residues. The germline V gene encodes CDR1 WSHSY and CDR2 SAAADI. V was cut by 6 bases and J by 0 bases, with 12 bases left in between. This chain's CDR3 is CASSDRGASGNTIYF. As DNA, the CDR3 is TGCGCCAGCAGCGACCGAGGAGCCTCTGGAAACACCATATATTTT.

CDR3 amino acids: CASSVQGVYNEQFF. Here the CDR3 DNA reads TGTGCCAGCAGTGTTCAGGGGGTTTACAATGAGCAGTTCTTC. This chain connects TRBV2 to TRBJ2-1, with 7 bases lining up with TRBD1. The CDR3 sequence is 14 residues long. Trimming cost V 4 bases and J 4 bases; bases outside gene matches: 4. Germline CDR1 SNHLY, CDR2 FYNNEI.

The chain has TRBV7-6 and TRBJ2-7; D gene ambiguous. Germline values: CDR1 SGHVS, CDR2 FNYEAQ. Deletions cut 5 bases from V and 2 bases from J, with 10 bases between. CDR3 length equals 13 residues. CDR3 residues: CASSSRRAYEQYF. The CDR3, as DNA: TGTGCCAGCAGCAGTCGGCGCGCCTACGAGCAGTACTTC.

This clone appeared a single time. J is TRBJ2-1 and V is TRBV11-2, with 11 bases identical to TRBD2. Trimming cost V 6 bases and J 11 bases; bases outside gene matches: 12. CDR1 SGHAT and CDR2 FQNNGV come from the germline V gene. The CDR3 runs to 15 residues. The CDR3 DNA is TGTGCCAGCAGGCCCGAGGGGCTAGCGGGAGGCCAGCAGTTCTTC. This gives the protein CASRPEGLAGGQQFF. The full variable domain, with the rest looked up from reference TRBV11-2 and TRBJ2-1, is EAGVAQSPRYKIIEKRQSVAFWCNPISGHATLYWYQQILGQGPKLLIQFQNNGVVDDSQLPKDRFSAERLKGVDSTLKIQPAKLEDSAVYLCASRPEGLAGGQQFFGPGTRLTVL.

The V call is TRBV4-1, the J call TRBJ2-5; either TRBD1 or TRBD2 may supply D (5 bases each). Germline-derived CDR1 and CDR2 are MGHRA and YSYEKL. V dropped 6 bases and J dropped 2 bases, with 10 bases sitting between them. There are 13 residues in the CDR3. The CDR3 loop reads CASRRGVQETQYF. The CDR3 nucleotides read TGCGCCAGCAGACGGGGCGTTCAAGAGACCCAGTACTTC.

A word on this clone: In the same sample, other DNA sequences code for this CDR3. This sequence joins TRBV28 and TRBJ1-3; maybe TRBD1 (5 bases). The CDR3 runs to 14 residues. V gave up 2 bases and J gave up 4 bases, with 9 bases separating them. Per the germline V gene, CDR1 is MDHEN and CDR2 is SYDVKM. The CDR3 loop is CASSLRGGGNTIYF. CDR3 DNA: TGTGCCAGCAGTTTAAGGGGAGGAGGAAACACCATATATTTT.

Concerning this clone: Distinct nucleotide sequences in the sample also encode this CDR3. V is TRBV19 and J is TRBJ1-5; weak D call: TRBD1 (6 bases). Germline V gives CDR1 LNHDA, CDR2 SQIVND (reference sequence). The V end lost 1 base, the J end lost 5 bases, and 9 bases lay between the germline ends. The CDR3 has 14 residues. This CDR3 reads CASSIGPGDQPQHF. As DNA, the CDR3 is TGTGCCAGTAGTATAGGACCAGGGGATCAGCCCCAGCATTTT. Full variable domain (outside the CDR3, taken from reference TRBV19 and TRBJ1-5): DGGITQSPKYLFRKEGQNVTLSCEQNLNHDAMYWYRQDPGQGLRLIYYSQIVNDFQKGDIAEGYSVSREKKESFPLTVTSAQKNPTAFYLCASSIGPGDQPQHFGDGTRLSIL.

The V call is TRBV5-1, the J call TRBJ2-7, with D possibly called TRBD1 or TRBD2 (6 bases each). Trimming cost V 4 bases and J 2 bases, with 16 bases left between them. This CDR3 comprises 15 residues. Germline CDR1 is SGHRS and CDR2 is YFSETQ. The CDR3 loop reads CASSRGTHETYEQYF. The CDR3 DNA sequence: TGCGCCAGCAGCCGGGGGACACACGAGACCTACGAGCAGTACTTC.

The rearrangement uses TRBV5-6 and TRBJ1-2; TRBD1 might be the D (5 bases). V shed 0 bases and J shed 3 bases, with 15 bases lying between them. CDR3 length: 16 residues. The V gene's germline CDR1 is SGHDT and CDR2 YYEEEE. CDR3 protein: CASSLEGPGTDYGYTF. CDR3 nucleotides: TGTGCCAGCAGCTTGGAGGGCCCAGGGACGGACTATGGCTACACCTTC.

The chain is built from TRBV6-5 and TRBJ2-1, with 10 bases that match TRBD2. After removal of 4 bases from V and 7 bases from J, the junction contained 4 bases not matched to a gene. The CDR3 extends over 14 amino acids. Germline V gene sequence: CDR1 MNHEY, CDR2 SVGAGI. CDR3 nucleotides: TGTGCCAGCAGTTCTGGGACTAGCGTGAATGAGCAGTTCTTC. This encodes CASSSGTSVNEQFF.

A word on this clone: The same CDR3 arises from other DNA sequences in this sample as well. J is TRBJ2-3 and V is TRBV2, with unresolved D. The CDR3 sequence is 12 residues long. With 6 bases removed from V and 2 bases from J, the gap between germline ends came to 6 bases. Germline CDR1 is SNHLY and CDR2 is FYNNEI. The CDR3 protein is CASSLYTDTQYF. CDR3 nucleotides: TGTGCCAGCAGCCTTTACACAGATACGCAGTATTTT.